These 4 T cell receptor beta chains were sequenced from one sample in a study of cytomegalovirus exposure and HLA in healthy donors. Researchers ran the PCR with 60 Vbeta and 13 Jbeta primers. Here immunoSEQ multiplex PCR was the method, and the copy in TCRdb shows in-frame clones only, minus some. The table shows around 150,000 clones, with roughly 70% occurring only once. The material sequenced was PBMCs. These TCRs come from a man aged 40-55 years in good health and CMV-seronegative.

The chain has TRBV5-4 and TRBJ2-7; D is unresolved. CDR1 is SGHNT and CDR2 is YYREEE in the germline V gene (reference sequence). Trimming pared 0 bases from V and 2 bases from J, leaving 9 bases between. The CDR3 spans 14 residues. CDR3 DNA sequence: TGTGCCAGCAGCTTGGAGAGTAGCCCCTACGAGCAGTACTTC. Amino acid sequence: CASSLESSPYEQYF. The whole variable domain, remainder taken from reference TRBV5-4 and TRBJ2-7, is ETGVTQSPTHLIKTRGQQVTLRCSSQSGHNTVSWYQQALGQGPQFIFQYYREEENGRGNFPPRFSGLQFPNYSSELNVNALELDDSALYLCASSLESSPYEQYFGPGTRLTVT.

V is TRBV2 and J is TRBJ2-3; possibly TRBD2 for D (5 bases). This CDR3 has 12 amino acids. The V end lost 8 bases, the J end lost 0 bases, and 6 bases lay between the germline ends. The germline V gene encodes CDR1 SNHLY and CDR2 FYNNEI. In nucleotides, the CDR3 is TGTGCCAGCGAGGGTAGCACAGATACGCAGTATTTT. It codes for CASEGSTDTQYF.

The genes are TRBV28 and TRBJ2-7; a weak D match, TRBD2 (5 bases). Germline V gene data show CDR1 as MDHEN and CDR2 as SYDVKM. The CDR3 contains 12 residues. Trimming cost V 6 bases and J 5 bases, with 11 bases left between them. CDR3 loop: CASSRTLHEQYF. In DNA, the CDR3 is TGTGCCAGCAGCCGGACTCTCCACGAGCAGTACTTC.

This chain joins TRBV10-3 and TRBJ2-3; D gene unclear. Germline loops: CDR1 ENHRY, CDR2 SYGVKD. There are 16 residues in the CDR3. The ends were cut back, 3 bases at V and 0 bases at J, with 13 bases in the middle. The CDR3 bases are TGTGCCATCAGTGATTGGGTAGCAGCAAGCACAGATACGCAGTATTTT. Residues: CAISDWVAASTDTQYF.